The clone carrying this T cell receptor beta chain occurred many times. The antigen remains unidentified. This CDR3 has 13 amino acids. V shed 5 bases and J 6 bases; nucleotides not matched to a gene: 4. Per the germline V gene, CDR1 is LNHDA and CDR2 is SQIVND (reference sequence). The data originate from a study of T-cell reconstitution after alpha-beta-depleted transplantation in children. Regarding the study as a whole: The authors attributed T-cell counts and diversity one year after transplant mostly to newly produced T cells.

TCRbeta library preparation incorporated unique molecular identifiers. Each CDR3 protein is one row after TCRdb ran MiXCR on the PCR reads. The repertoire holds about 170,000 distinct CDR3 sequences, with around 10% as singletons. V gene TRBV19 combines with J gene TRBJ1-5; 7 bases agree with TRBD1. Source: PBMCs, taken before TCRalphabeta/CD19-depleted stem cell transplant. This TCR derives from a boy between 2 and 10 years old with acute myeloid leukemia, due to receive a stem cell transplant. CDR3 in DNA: TGTGCCAGTAGTGACAGGGTCTTTCAGCCCCAGCATTTT. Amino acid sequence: CASSDRVFQPQHF.